A single sample gave rise to the 9 T cell receptor beta chains below, sequenced in a study of vaccination effects on CD4 cells after COVID-19. These receptors' antigens are unknown. Sequenced by immunoSEQ multiplex PCR; TCRdb stores in-frame clones only, minus some. Of 65,000 to 80,000 clones listed, around 77% are singletons. Upon completion of around ten days in culture, CD4+ T cells were isolated. This specimen consisted of CD4+ T cells from PBMCs cultured without peptide, obtained before COVID-19 vaccination. These receptors were obtained from a human donor who received a COVID-19 vaccine.

The genes are TRBV5-1 and TRBJ1-1, with a weak D call TRBD1 (5 bases). This CDR3 spans 14 amino acids. Germline lookup yields CDR1 SGHRS and CDR2 YFSETQ. V lost 2 bases, J lost 5 bases, and 13 bases lay in between. CDR3 region: CASSFGGGGTEAFF. The CDR3 DNA follows: TGCGCCAGCAGCTTTGGGGGAGGAGGGACTGAAGCTTTCTTT. Using reference TRBV5-1 and TRBJ1-1 for the parts outside the CDR3, the full variable domain is KAGVTQTPRYLIKTRGQQVTLSCSPISGHRSVSWYQQTPGQGLQFLFEYFSETQRNKGNFPGRFSGRQFSNSRSEMNVSTLELGDSALYLCASSFGGGGTEAFFGQGTRLTVV.

This clone was seen more than once but under ten times. This chain uses TRBV5-1 with TRBJ2-5; weak D call: TRBD2 (5 bases). Germline assignment: CDR1 SGHRS and CDR2 YFSETQ. This CDR3 is 13 amino acids long. V was pared by 3 bases and J by 2 bases, with 8 bases between. The CDR3 DNA reads TGCGCCAGCAGCTCTGGACTGCAAGAGACCCAGTACTTC. Translated: CASSSGLQETQYF.

This clone came up a few times. The genes are TRBV29-1 and TRBJ1-4; TRBD1 matches 9 bases. The V and J ends lost 7 bases and 6 bases, in that order; junction bases with no gene match: 6. The CDR3 covers 13 residues. Germline values: CDR1 SQVTM, CDR2 ANQGSEA. The CDR3 region has the DNA TGCAGCGCCAGCCGGACAGGGGATGAAAAACTGTTTTTT. Amino acid sequence: CSASRTGDEKLFF.

V is TRBV7-9 and J is TRBJ1-1; D unresolved. This CDR3 spans 13 amino acids. In germline, CDR1 is SEHNR, CDR2 FQNEAQ (reference sequence). Trimming pared 2 bases from V and 1 base from J, leaving 5 bases between. CDR3 residues: CASSLLQNTEAFF. As DNA, the CDR3 is TGTGCCAGCAGCTTATTGCAGAACACTGAAGCTTTCTTT. The variable domain in full, completed from reference TRBV7-9 and TRBJ1-1, reads DTGVSQNPRHKITKRGQNVTFRCDPISEHNRLYWYRQTLGQGPEFLTYFQNEAQLEKSRLLSDRFSAERPKGSFSTLEIQRTEQGDSAMYLCASSLLQNTEAFFGQGTRLTVV.

V usage is TRBV29-1 and J usage is TRBJ1-4; 8 positions match TRBD1. The V segment lost 6 bases and the J segment 2 bases; nucleotides outside the gene matches: 5. Germline CDR1 SQVTM, CDR2 ANQGSEA. The CDR3 consists of 14 residues. The CDR3 DNA reads TGCAGCGTCGCAGACAGGGGTACTAATGAAAAACTGTTTTTT. It encodes CSVADRGTNEKLFF.

The rearrangement uses TRBV20-1 and TRBJ1-3, with unresolved D. Germline V gene data show CDR1 as DFQATT and CDR2 as SNEGSKA (reference sequence). This CDR3 is built from 13 residues. Trimming removed 3 bases at V and 7 bases at J, with 13 bases between. CDR3 amino acids: CSASPPPGNTIYF. The CDR3 DNA sequence: TGCAGTGCTAGTCCCCCCCCGGGTAACACCATATATTTT.

The gene calls are TRBV6-4 and TRBJ1-2, with a weak D call TRBD1 (6 bases). The germline V and J ends were trimmed by 7 bases and 5 bases, with 17 bases remaining between them. In germline, CDR1 is MRHNA, CDR2 SNTAGT. The CDR3 length is 14 residues. The CDR3: CASTLDRTAYGYTF. The DNA for the CDR3 is TGTGCCAGCACCTTAGACAGGACCGCTTATGGCTACACCTTC.

CDR3 residues: CASSFLQGRNSPLHF. The CDR3 DNA follows: TGTGCCAGCAGTTTTCTACAGGGACGGAATTCACCCCTCCACTTT. The gene calls are TRBV28 and TRBJ1-6; a weak D match, TRBD1 (6 bases). Trimming took off 3 bases at V and 7 bases at J, with 13 bases between the two ends. The CDR3 loop spans 15 amino acids. In germline, CDR1 is MDHEN, CDR2 SYDVKM.

The CDR3 nucleotides are TGTGCCAGCAGTCGGGACAGCGCTAATTCACCCCTCCACTTT. Translating it yields CASSRDSANSPLHF. This chain links TRBV6-1 with TRBJ1-6, with 7 bases that match TRBD1. The V gene's germline CDR1 is MNHNS and CDR2 SASEGT. V was clipped by 5 bases and J by 6 bases; unmatched bases: 4. The CDR3 has 14 residues.